This paragraph reports one T cell receptor beta chain. The CDR3 is made up of 15 amino acids. Germline trimming cut 4 bases from V and 1 base from J; bases unmatched to any gene: 4. CDR1 and CDR2 from the germline V gene are SGHDN and FVKESK. Unique molecular identifiers were present on the cDNA, which also gained a universal primer site by template switching. MiXCR was run by TCRdb on the 5' RACE reads, yielding one entry per CDR3 protein. The repertoire has around 1.7 million distinct CDR3 sequences, 32% of them found once; the top ten carry less than 0.35%. The data stem from a study of identical twins.

This clonotype was sampled from a newborn girl in good health. This rearrangement joins TRBV14 to TRBJ2-1, with 7 bases lining up with TRBD1. The specimen was cord blood. The CDR3 protein is CASSPMDRSYNEQFF. The CDR3 DNA reads as TGTGCCAGCAGCCCCATGGACAGGTCCTACAATGAGCAGTTCTTC.